This TCR beta chain derives from a study of molecular identifiers for immune sequencing clone quantification. This clonotype has only one observation. CDR1 and CDR2 (germline): MDHEN, SYDVKM. The CDR3 has 15 amino acids. J lost 5 bases, V lost 7 bases, and 8 bases had no gene match. Previously described methods with listed TCR primers produced the bulk TCR libraries. Each CDR3 protein is one row after TCRdb ran MiXCR on the PCR reads. The table records about 300,000 distinct CDR3 sequences, about 21% of them present only once. Naive CD8 libraries were made from around 18,000 to 910,000 sorted cells, and they used 10%, 30% or 50% RNA. Naive CD8 T cells, phenotype CD8+CD4-CCR7+CD45RA+, were sorted.

The chain joins TRBV28 to TRBJ2-2; the match to TRBD1 covers 9 bases. Specimen: naive CD8+ T cells from blood, with Jurkat cell RNA spiked in. Specified subset: FACS-sorted CD8+CD4-CCR7+CD45RA+ naive T cells. The TCR originated in a human donor in good health. Some libraries in this study had Jurkat cell RNA spiked in. The CDR3 DNA sequence: TGTGCCAGCATTTTCACAGGGGGCGGGACCGGGGAGCTGTTTTTT. Protein: CASIFTGGGTGELFF. Full variable domain (missing parts from reference TRBV28 and TRBJ2-2): DVKVTQSSRYLVKRTGEKVFLECVQDMDHENMFWYRQDPGLGLRLIYFSYDVKMKEKGDIPEGYSVSREKKERFSLILESASTNQTSMYLCASIFTGGGTGELFFGEGSRLTVL.